This passage covers 27 T cell receptor beta chains from one sample sequenced in a study of cytomegalovirus exposure and HLA in healthy donors. The PCR ran on 60 Vbeta and 13 Jbeta primers. Only in-frame clones appear in the TCRdb table, and some are missing; sequencing was by immunoSEQ multiplex PCR. The sample holds roughly 200,000 clones; 9.5% are singletons and the top ten take 1% to 1.5%. Specimen: PBMCs. The receptors stem from a woman younger than 45 in good health and CMV-seropositive.

The V gene is TRBV30, the J gene TRBJ2-3; 11 bases are a match to TRBD2. There are 14 residues in the CDR3. Germline CDR1 reads GTSNPN; CDR2 reads SVGIG (reference sequence). The V gene end was trimmed by 3 bases and the J gene end by 6 bases; junction bases not matched to a gene: 5. CDR3: CAWRTSGMGDTQYF. The CDR3 region has the DNA TGTGCCTGGAGGACTAGCGGGATGGGGGATACGCAGTATTTT.

This clone was counted a few times. V gene TRBV19 combines with J gene TRBJ2-3; 7 bases map to TRBD2. Germline V gene sequence: CDR1 LNHDA, CDR2 SQIVND (reference sequence). CDR3 size: 16 residues. The V gene end was trimmed by 1 base and the J gene end by 5 bases; junction bases not matched to a gene: 9. CDR3: CASSIGGGGRRDTQYF. The CDR3 coding sequence is TGTGCCAGTAGTATAGGAGGAGGCGGGAGAAGAGATACGCAGTATTTT.

The V and J genes are TRBV23-1 and TRBJ2-1; TRBD1 aligns across 7 bases. TRBV23-1 is placed among ORFs of uncertain function. The CDR3 contains 15 residues. After removal of 4 bases from V and 2 bases from J, the junction contained 5 bases not matched to a gene. CDR3 region: CASSRSGGPYNEQFF. The CDR3 DNA reads TGCGCCAGCAGTCGGTCAGGGGGACCCTACAATGAGCAGTTCTTC.

This clone was counted a few times. The J gene is TRBJ1-2, the V gene TRBV6-5; TRBD1 aligns across 9 bases. This CDR3 has 15 amino acids. Per germline, CDR1 MNHEY and CDR2 SVGAGI. Trimming removed 6 bases from V and 5 bases from J; junction bases left unmatched: 10. CDR3 residues: CASSAGQGLGYGYTF. For the CDR3, the DNA is TGTGCCAGCAGCGCGGGACAGGGCCTAGGGTATGGCTACACCTTC.

This chain joins TRBV29-1 and TRBJ1-1, with TRBD1 as a possible D gene (5 bases). Germline assignment: CDR1 SQVTM and CDR2 ANQGSEA. The V end lost 5 bases, the J end lost 4 bases, and 11 bases lay between the germline ends. The CDR3 sequence is 12 residues long. CDR3 bases: TGCAGCGTTTGGGGCAGGGCCACTGAAGCTTTCTTT. It specifies CSVWGRATEAFF.

This clone appeared a few times. V is TRBV19 and J is TRBJ2-3; 15 nucleotides agree with TRBD2. Trimming removed 6 bases from V and 3 bases from J; junction bases left unmatched: 1. The germline CDR1 and CDR2 sequences are LNHDA and SQIVND (reference sequence). The CDR3 extends over 15 amino acids. The CDR3 here is CASSGLAGGTDTQYF. As DNA, the CDR3 is TGTGCCAGTAGCGGACTAGCGGGAGGGACAGATACGCAGTATTTT.

In its sample, this clone was seen a few times. This chain connects TRBV29-1 to TRBJ1-1; D is ambiguous. The germline V and J ends were trimmed by 3 bases and 0 bases, with 8 bases remaining between them. The germline V gene has CDR1 SQVTM and CDR2 ANQGSEA. The CDR3 runs 13 residues. The CDR3 is CSVDTPMNTEAFF. The CDR3 DNA reads as TGCAGCGTTGATACACCAATGAACACTGAAGCTTTCTTT.

This clone has a handful of counts. The rearrangement joins TRBV4-1 to TRBJ2-5, with TRBD1 as a possible D gene (6 bases). The germline CDR1 and CDR2 sequences are MGHRA and YSYEKL. CDR3 size: 15 residues. The germline V and J ends were trimmed by 4 bases and 0 bases, with 12 bases remaining between them. The CDR3 region is CASSRPTGNQETQYF. The DNA for the CDR3 is TGCGCCAGCAGCCGACCTACAGGGAACCAAGAGACCCAGTACTTC.

The gene calls are TRBV7-6 and TRBJ1-2; TRBD1 matches at 10 bases. The trim removed 5 bases at V and 5 bases at J, leaving 8 bases unmatched. CDR1 and CDR2 (germline): SGHVS, FNYEAQ. The CDR3 extends over 15 amino acids. CDR3 coding DNA: TGTGCCAGCAGCGACCAGACAGGGGGCGTTTATGGCTACACCTTC. Translating it yields CASSDQTGGVYGYTF.

This rearrangement joins TRBV6-5 to TRBJ2-7, with a possible D match to TRBD2 (6 bases). Germline CDR1 and CDR2: MNHEY and SVGAGI. The V gene lost 0 bases and the J gene lost 2 bases, with 11 bases spanning the gap. This CDR3 is built from 15 residues. The CDR3 loop reads CASSYSTGRPYEQYF. CDR3 DNA sequence: TGTGCCAGCAGTTACTCAACGGGGAGGCCCTACGAGCAGTACTTC.

The chain joins TRBV30 to TRBJ2-2; D remains unclear. V was clipped by 3 bases and J by 6 bases, with 11 bases between them. CDR1 and CDR2 from the germline V gene are GTSNPN and SVGIG (reference sequence). The CDR3 consists of 13 residues. Here the CDR3 reads CAWSGSLAGELFF. CDR3 nucleotides: TGTGCCTGGAGCGGCTCGCTAGCCGGGGAGCTGTTTTTT.

This clone has a handful of counts. The rearrangement links TRBV13 to TRBJ2-1; the match to TRBD2 covers 9 bases. This CDR3 has 16 residues. V lost 1 base, J lost 5 bases, and 6 bases stayed unmatched. CDR1 PRHDT and CDR2 FYEKMQ come from the germline V gene (reference sequence). In nucleotides, the CDR3 is TGTGCCAGCAGCTTAGCGACTAGCGGAGGACACAATGAGCAGTTCTTC. The encoded protein is CASSLATSGGHNEQFF.

This clone was observed a few times. The chain employs TRBV5-1 and TRBJ2-2, with 10 bases identical to TRBD2. After removal of 0 bases from V and 5 bases from J, the junction contained 4 bases not matched to a gene. CDR1 and CDR2 from the germline V gene are SGHRS and YFSETQ. The CDR3 extends over 16 amino acids. The CDR3 loop reads CASSLGASGRTGELFF. Written as DNA, the CDR3 is TGCGCCAGCAGCTTGGGCGCTAGCGGGAGAACCGGGGAGCTGTTTTTT. The full variable domain, its missing parts supplied by reference TRBV5-1 and TRBJ2-2, is KAGVTQTPRYLIKTRGQQVTLSCSPISGHRSVSWYQQTPGQGLQFLFEYFSETQRNKGNFPGRFSGRQFSNSRSEMNVSTLELGDSALYLCASSLGASGRTGELFFGEGSRLTVL.

This clone has just a few counts. V gene TRBV30 combines with J gene TRBJ2-7, with TRBD1 matching 9 bases. CDR3 size: 14 residues. Germline loops: CDR1 GTSNPN, CDR2 SVGIG (reference sequence). With 0 bases clipped from V and 6 bases from J, the junction kept 6 bases outside the gene matches. The CDR3 bases are TGTGCCTGGAGTGTACACAGGGGGCGGCGCGAGCAGTACTTC. Encoded protein: CAWSVHRGRREQYF.

This sequence joins TRBV5-4 and TRBJ1-1; D remains ambiguous. This CDR3 comprises 15 residues. V shed 5 bases and J shed 1 base, with 15 bases lying between them. CDR1 is SGHNT and CDR2 is YYREEE in the germline V gene (reference sequence). CDR3: CASSPPPGTNTEAFF. Here the CDR3 DNA reads TGTGCCAGCAGTCCGCCCCCGGGAACGAACACTGAAGCTTTCTTT.

In regard to this clone: Other DNA sequences in the sample encode the same CDR3. In DNA, the CDR3 is TGTGCCAGCAGCTCTAGGGAGACCCAGTACTTC. This sequence encodes CASSSRETQYF. This sequence joins TRBV11-2 and TRBJ2-5, with D unclear. V was pared by 4 bases and J by 5 bases, with 5 bases between. The CDR3 has 11 residues. From germline, CDR1 is SGHAT and CDR2 FQNNGV.

The chain is built from TRBV7-9 and TRBJ2-5, with TRBD2 matching over 11 bases. This CDR3 comprises 18 residues. Per the germline V gene, CDR1 is SEHNR and CDR2 is FQNEAQ (reference sequence). J lost 4 bases, V lost 2 bases, and 12 bases had no gene match. The CDR3 DNA reads as TGTGCCAGCAGCTTATCGTCAGGGGGAACTAGCGGGAGAGAGACCCAGTACTTC. Its translation is CASSLSSGGTSGRETQYF.

A few counts support this clone. The CDR3 DNA follows: TGTGCCAGCAGCCAAGATCCTAGCGGGAGACAAGAGACCCAGTACTTC. It specifies CASSQDPSGRQETQYF. This chain links TRBV4-2 with TRBJ2-5, with 10 bases that match TRBD2. Unmatched junction bases numbered 3, after V lost 0 bases and J lost 2 bases. Per germline, CDR1 LGHNA and CDR2 YNFKEQ. The CDR3 runs 16 residues.

This clone has a handful of counts. The V call is TRBV5-8, the J call TRBJ2-1; 11 nucleotides align to TRBD2. The germline gives CDR1 SGHTS, CDR2 YDEGEE. The CDR3 contains 15 residues. With V trimmed by 4 bases and J by 4 bases, 4 bases remained unmatched. CDR3 amino acids: CASSQGLAEYNEQFF. Written as DNA, the CDR3 is TGTGCCAGCAGCCAGGGACTAGCGGAGTACAATGAGCAGTTCTTC. Full variable domain (rest looked up from reference TRBV5-8 and TRBJ2-1): EAGVTQSPTHLIKTRGQQATLRCSPISGHTSVYWYQQALGLGLQFLLWYDEGEERNRGNFPPRFSGRQFPNYSSELNVNALELEDSALYLCASSQGLAEYNEQFFGPGTRLTVL.

This clone was counted a few times. The chain joins TRBV9 to TRBJ2-1; TRBD2 aligns across 11 bases. Germline CDR1 and CDR2: SGDLS and YYNGEE. J was trimmed by 10 bases and V by 4 bases; bases with no gene match: 13. The CDR3 sequence is 16 residues long. The CDR3 is CASSPRTSGLVNEQFF. Written as DNA, the CDR3 is TGTGCCAGCAGCCCACGGACTAGCGGGCTCGTGAACGAGCAGTTCTTC.

This clone was found a few times. The rearrangement joins TRBV10-2 to TRBJ1-2; 7 bases are shared with TRBD1. The CDR3 sequence is 14 residues long. CDR1 is WSHSY, CDR2 SAAADI, per germline. V dropped 6 bases and J dropped 2; count of bases not matched to a gene: 6. The CDR3 reads CASSPAGGNYGYTF. The DNA for the CDR3 is TGCGCCAGCAGCCCCGCAGGGGGGAACTATGGCTACACCTTC.

This chain connects TRBV18 to TRBJ2-3; 11 bases agree with TRBD2. V was pared by 3 bases and J by 2 bases, with 4 bases of the junction left unmatched. The CDR3 spans 16 residues. Germline values: CDR1 KGHSH, CDR2 LQKENI. CDR3 sequence: CASSPRTSGSTDTQYF. The CDR3 region has the DNA TGTGCCAGCTCACCGCGGACTAGCGGGTCCACAGATACGCAGTATTTT.

This clone has a handful of counts. This chain links TRBV6-1 with TRBJ2-2; maybe TRBD1 (5 bases). CDR3 size: 14 residues. Germline V lookup: CDR1 MNHNS, CDR2 SASEGT. Deletions cut 4 bases from V and 3 bases from J, with 9 bases between. The CDR3 region has the DNA TGTGCCAGCAGTGTGCTAGGGGACACCGGGGAGCTGTTTTTT. This gives the protein CASSVLGDTGELFF.

This clone occurred a few times. This chain connects TRBV15 to TRBJ2-5, with 9 positions matching TRBD1. The germline V gene encodes CDR1 LNHNV and CDR2 YYDKDF (reference sequence). The junction had 15 bases not matched to a gene; V was cut back by 5 bases and J by 2 bases. This CDR3 is 18 amino acids long. Here the CDR3 DNA reads TGTGCCACCAGCGCCCGGGACAGGGAATGGAGTGGTCAAGAGACCCAGTACTTC. Its translation: CATSARDREWSGQETQYF.

This clone was counted between two and nine times. The chain joins TRBV7-2 to TRBJ2-7; D might be TRBD2 (5 bases). V gave up 0 bases and J gave up 0 bases, with 9 bases separating them. Per the germline V gene, CDR1 is SGHTA and CDR2 is FQGNSA. CDR3 size: 15 residues. CDR3: CASSLAGVDSYEQYF. In DNA form, the CDR3 reads TGTGCCAGCAGCTTAGCGGGAGTAGACTCCTACGAGCAGTACTTC.

The chain is built from TRBV5-1 and TRBJ2-2, with D unresolved. V lost 0 bases and J 6 bases, leaving 6 bases between the germline ends. This CDR3 is 13 amino acids long. Germline V gene lookup returns CDR1 SGHRS and CDR2 YFSETQ. The CDR3: CASSLETSGELFF. CDR3 in DNA: TGCGCCAGCAGCTTGGAGACTTCCGGGGAGCTGTTTTTT.

The rearrangement uses TRBV7-9 and TRBJ1-2, with unresolved D. The CDR3 totals 14 residues. Between the trimmed V and J ends, which lost 2 bases and 5 bases, there was a span of 12 bases. Germline V gene data show CDR1 as SEHNR and CDR2 as FQNEAQ (reference sequence). CDR3 loop: CASSLNEGWYGYTF. CDR3 in DNA: TGTGCCAGCAGCTTAAACGAGGGTTGGTATGGCTACACCTTC.